The sequence of this T cell receptor beta chain was determined in a study of blood T cell repertoires in COVID-19. Study background: Sources were T cells, B-cell-depleted T cells, or PBMCs; the material itself was cDNA or gDNA.

The CDR3 is 14 amino acids. CDR1 is KGHDR, CDR2 SFDVKD, per germline. Trimming left V 6 bases short and J 0 bases short, with 9 bases between. Per the original data handling: Using reference gene primer amplification, nucleated cell counts were estimated. Data came from immunoSEQ multiplex PCR; TCRdb stores just in-frame clones and leaves some out. The V and J calls and clone size come from that table; D and trimming were worked out from the DNA. This sample has more than 110,000 clones, with over 75% found just once. The TCR sequence derives from a human donor in a cohort sampled during active COVID-19. The material sequenced was peripheral blood. The chain carries TRBV24-1 and TRBJ2-3; no reliable D call. In DNA, the CDR3 is TGTGCCACCAGTCCTGTTACTAGCACAGATACGCAGTATTTT. Translated, it gives CATSPVTSTDTQYF.